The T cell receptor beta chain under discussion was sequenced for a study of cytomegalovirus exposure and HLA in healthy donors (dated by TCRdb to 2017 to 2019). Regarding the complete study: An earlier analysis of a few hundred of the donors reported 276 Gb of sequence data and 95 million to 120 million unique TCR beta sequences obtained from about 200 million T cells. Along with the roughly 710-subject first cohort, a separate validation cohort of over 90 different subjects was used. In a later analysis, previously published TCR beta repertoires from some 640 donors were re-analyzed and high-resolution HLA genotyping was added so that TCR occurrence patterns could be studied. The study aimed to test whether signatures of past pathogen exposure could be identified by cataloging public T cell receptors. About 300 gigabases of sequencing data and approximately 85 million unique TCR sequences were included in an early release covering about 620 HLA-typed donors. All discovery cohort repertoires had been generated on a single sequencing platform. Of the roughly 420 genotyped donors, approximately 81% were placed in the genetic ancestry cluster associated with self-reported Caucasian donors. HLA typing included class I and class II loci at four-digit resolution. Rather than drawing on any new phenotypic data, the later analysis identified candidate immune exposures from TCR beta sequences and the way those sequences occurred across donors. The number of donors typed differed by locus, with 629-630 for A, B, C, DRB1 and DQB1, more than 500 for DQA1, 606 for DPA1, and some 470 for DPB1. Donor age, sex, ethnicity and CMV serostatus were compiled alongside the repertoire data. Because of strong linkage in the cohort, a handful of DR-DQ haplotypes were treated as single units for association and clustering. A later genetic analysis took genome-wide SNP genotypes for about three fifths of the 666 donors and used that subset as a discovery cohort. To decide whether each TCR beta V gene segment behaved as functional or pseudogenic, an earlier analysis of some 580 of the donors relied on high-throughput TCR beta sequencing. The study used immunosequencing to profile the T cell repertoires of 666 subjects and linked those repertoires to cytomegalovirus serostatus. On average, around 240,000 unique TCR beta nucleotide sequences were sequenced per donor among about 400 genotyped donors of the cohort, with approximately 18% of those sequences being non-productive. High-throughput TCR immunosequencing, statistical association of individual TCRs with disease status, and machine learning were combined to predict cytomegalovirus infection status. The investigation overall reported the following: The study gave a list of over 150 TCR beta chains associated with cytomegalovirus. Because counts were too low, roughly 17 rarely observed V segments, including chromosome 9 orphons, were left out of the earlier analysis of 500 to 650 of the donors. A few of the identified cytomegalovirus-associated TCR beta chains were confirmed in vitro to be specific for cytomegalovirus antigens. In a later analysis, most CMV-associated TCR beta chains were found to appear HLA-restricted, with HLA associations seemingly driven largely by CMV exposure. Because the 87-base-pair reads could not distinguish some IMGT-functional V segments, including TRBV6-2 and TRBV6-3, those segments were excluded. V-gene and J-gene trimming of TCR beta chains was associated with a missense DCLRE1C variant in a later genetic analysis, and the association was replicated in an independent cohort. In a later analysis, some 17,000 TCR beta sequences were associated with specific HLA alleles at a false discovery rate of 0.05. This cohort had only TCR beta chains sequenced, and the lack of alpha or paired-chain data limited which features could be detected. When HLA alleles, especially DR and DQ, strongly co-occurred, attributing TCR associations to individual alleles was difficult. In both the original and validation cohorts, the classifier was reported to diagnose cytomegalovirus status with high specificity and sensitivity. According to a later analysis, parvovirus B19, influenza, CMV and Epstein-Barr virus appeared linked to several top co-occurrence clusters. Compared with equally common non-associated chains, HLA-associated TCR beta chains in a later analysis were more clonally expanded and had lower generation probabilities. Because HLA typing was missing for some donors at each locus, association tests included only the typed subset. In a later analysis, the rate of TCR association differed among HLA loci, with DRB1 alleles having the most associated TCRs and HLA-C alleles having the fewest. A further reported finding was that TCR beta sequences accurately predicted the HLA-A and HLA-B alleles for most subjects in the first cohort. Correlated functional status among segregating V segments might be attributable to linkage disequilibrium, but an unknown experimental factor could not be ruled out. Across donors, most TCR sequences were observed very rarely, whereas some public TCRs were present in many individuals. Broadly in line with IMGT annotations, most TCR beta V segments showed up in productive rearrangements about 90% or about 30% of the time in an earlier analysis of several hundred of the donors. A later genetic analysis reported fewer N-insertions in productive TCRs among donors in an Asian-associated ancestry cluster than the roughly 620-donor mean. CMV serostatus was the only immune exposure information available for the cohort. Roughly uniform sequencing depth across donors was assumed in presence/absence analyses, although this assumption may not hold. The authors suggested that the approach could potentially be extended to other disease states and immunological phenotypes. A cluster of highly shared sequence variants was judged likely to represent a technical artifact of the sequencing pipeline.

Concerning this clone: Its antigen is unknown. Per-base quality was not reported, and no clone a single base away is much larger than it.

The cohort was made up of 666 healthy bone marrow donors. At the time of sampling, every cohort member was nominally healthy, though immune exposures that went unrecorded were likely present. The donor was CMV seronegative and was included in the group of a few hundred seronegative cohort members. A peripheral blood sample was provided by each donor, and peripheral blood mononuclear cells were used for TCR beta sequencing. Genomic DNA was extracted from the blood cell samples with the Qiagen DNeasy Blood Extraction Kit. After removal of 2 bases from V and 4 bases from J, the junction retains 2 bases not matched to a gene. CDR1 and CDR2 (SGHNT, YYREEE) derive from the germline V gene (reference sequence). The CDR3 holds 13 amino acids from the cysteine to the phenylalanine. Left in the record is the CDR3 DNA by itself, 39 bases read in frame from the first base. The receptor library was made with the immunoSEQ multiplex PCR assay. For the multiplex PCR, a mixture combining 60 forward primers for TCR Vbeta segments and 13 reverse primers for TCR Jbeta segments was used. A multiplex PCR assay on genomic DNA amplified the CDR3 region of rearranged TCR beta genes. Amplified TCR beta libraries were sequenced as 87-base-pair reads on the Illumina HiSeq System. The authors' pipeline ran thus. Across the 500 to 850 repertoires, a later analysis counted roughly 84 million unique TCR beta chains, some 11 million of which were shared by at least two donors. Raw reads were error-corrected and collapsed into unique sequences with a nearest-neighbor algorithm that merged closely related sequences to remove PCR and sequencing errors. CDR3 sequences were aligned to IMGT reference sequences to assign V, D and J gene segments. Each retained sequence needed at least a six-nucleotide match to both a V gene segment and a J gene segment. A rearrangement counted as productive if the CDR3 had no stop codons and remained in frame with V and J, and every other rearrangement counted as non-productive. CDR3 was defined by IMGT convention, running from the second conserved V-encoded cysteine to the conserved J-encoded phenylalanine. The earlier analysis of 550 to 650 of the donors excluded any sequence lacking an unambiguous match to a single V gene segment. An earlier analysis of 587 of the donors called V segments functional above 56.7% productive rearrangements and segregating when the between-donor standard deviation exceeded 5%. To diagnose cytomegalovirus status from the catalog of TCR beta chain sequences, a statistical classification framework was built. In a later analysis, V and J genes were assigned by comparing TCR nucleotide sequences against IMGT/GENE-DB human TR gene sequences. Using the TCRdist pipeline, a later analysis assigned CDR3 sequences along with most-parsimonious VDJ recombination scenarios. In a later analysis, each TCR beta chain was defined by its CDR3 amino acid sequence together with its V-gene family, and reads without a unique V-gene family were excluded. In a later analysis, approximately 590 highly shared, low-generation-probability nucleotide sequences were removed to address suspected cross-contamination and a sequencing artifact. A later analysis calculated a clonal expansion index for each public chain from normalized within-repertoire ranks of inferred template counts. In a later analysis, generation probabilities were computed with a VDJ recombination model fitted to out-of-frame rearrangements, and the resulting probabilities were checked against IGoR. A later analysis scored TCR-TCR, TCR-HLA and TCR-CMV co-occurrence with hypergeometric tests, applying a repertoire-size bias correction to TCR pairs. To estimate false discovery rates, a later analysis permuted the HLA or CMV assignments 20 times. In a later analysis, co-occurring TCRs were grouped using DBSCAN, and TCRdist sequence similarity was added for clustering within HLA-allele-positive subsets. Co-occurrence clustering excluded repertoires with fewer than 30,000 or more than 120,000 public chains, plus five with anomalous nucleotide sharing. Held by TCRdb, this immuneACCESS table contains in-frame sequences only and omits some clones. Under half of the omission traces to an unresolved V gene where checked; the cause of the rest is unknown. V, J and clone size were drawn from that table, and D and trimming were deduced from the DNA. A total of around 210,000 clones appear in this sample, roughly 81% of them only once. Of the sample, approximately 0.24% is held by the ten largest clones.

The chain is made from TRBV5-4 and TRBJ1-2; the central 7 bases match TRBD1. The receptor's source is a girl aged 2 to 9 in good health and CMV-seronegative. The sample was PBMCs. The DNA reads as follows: TGTGCCAGCAGCTTCGACAGGGCCTATGGCTACACCTTC. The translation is CASSFDRAYGYTF.